These T cell receptor beta chains were read from a single sample in a study of shared clonotypes between healthy human individuals. The method was immunoSEQ multiplex PCR; TCRdb's version includes in-frame clones alone and lacks a portion of them. The table has 700,000 to 950,000 clones, roughly 96% seen once. The specimen sequenced was naive CD8+ T cells sorted from blood. The receptor set was obtained from a young man in good health. Each CDR3 is given with its conserved first and last residue. The order of the fields is V gene, clone size, J gene, CDR3 protein. Expanded clones get a size class; other rows say once, few or many, or leave the size out.

>TRBV7-9|NA|TRBJ1-5
CASSLGGQPQHF
>TRBV2|NA|TRBJ2-7
CASSEMGLSYEQYF
>TRBV11-2|NA|TRBJ2-7
CASSFALPYEQYF
>TRBV7-9|NA|TRBJ2-7
CASSLLQGSSYEQYF
>TRBV6-6|NA|TRBJ2-3
CASSSLLAPPTDTQYF
>TRBV2|NA|TRBJ2-1
CASSDSGNSYNEQFF
>TRBV29-1|NA|TRBJ2-7
CSSREGYEQYF
>TRBV28|NA|TRBJ2-1
CASSFQTSSDEQFF
>TRBV7-8|NA|TRBJ2-1
CASSLPAAGGNEQFF
>TRBV29-1|NA|TRBJ2-3
CSVEGFDRTLTDTQYF
>TRBV9|NA|TRBJ2-1
CASSATNNEQFF
>TRBV10-3|NA|TRBJ2-1
CAISQSQTSGNNEQFF
>TRBV5-6|once|TRBJ1-5
CASSSAGPPNQPQHF
>TRBV11-2|NA|TRBJ2-5
CASSYDRGYQETQYF
>TRBV11-1|NA|TRBJ2-7
CAVGSGTYEQYF
>TRBV27|NA|TRBJ1-2
CASSLSAGPNYGYTF
>TRBV7-8|NA|TRBJ1-1
CASSNRGGSMNTEAFF
>TRBV27|NA|TRBJ2-1
CASSSQAGYNEQFF
>TRBV28|NA|TRBJ1-1
CASSYRGEAFF
>TRBV29-1|once|TRBJ2-7
CSVEGTGTYEQYF
>TRBV5-5|NA|TRBJ2-7
CASSFSGGPDEQYF
>TRBV9|NA|TRBJ1-3
CASSVGGGRGRNTIYF
>TRBV28|NA|TRBJ2-7
CASRRGTSGSYEQYF
>TRBV21-1|NA|TRBJ1-3
CASGADRVGVNTIYF
>TRBV28|NA|TRBJ2-7
CASSPSAGTYEQYF
>TRBV11-2|once|TRBJ2-7
CASSLSYSYEQYF
>TRBV28|NA|TRBJ2-7
CASKARTGRPGEQYF
>TRBV28|NA|TRBJ2-5
CASRGLAFQETQYF
>TRBV5-5|NA|TRBJ2-7
CASSLRDSHTYEQYF
>TRBV10-3|NA|TRBJ2-7
CAISESGTGSGTYEQYF
>TRBV14|NA|TRBJ2-1
CASSPIPDRVIVGEQFF
>TRBV4-1|NA|TRBJ2-7
CASSQPTDYEQYF
>TRBV18|NA|TRBJ2-1
CASSPIKREIGNEQFF
>TRBV7-6|NA|TRBJ2-7
CASSLEPGNPTYEQYF
>TRBV30|NA|TRBJ2-2
CAWSTSGRVGEAGELFF
>TRBV5-5|once|TRBJ1-2
CASSPQDMRRYGYTF
>TRBV7-9|NA|TRBJ2-1
CASPIETGGSNEQFF
>TRBV13|NA|TRBJ2-7
CASSPSGNNEQYF
>TRBV28|NA|TRBJ1-5
CATIGLQALNQPQHF
>TRBV6-6|NA|TRBJ2-5
CASSYSTGPGETQYF
>TRBV5-1|NA|TRBJ2-1
CASSSRLATYNEQFF
>TRBV14|NA|TRBJ2-1
CASSLSGRTSGRNEQFF
>TRBV7-9|NA|TRBJ2-2
CASMVTGELFF
>TRBV2|NA|TRBJ1-3
CASSSDSLDGEDTIYF
>TRBV10-3|NA|TRBJ2-2
CAISELDRAKTANTGELFF
>TRBV5-6|NA|TRBJ2-1
CASSSGLAGGPENEQFF
>TRBV13|NA|TRBJ2-7
CASSYQGDREQYF
>TRBV27|NA|TRBJ2-7
CASKTGRQLSYEQYF
>TRBV9|NA|TRBJ2-1
CASSVAESGVRNNEQFF
>TRBV4-1|once|TRBJ1-1
CASSQDAVGNTEAFF
>TRBV29-1|once|TRBJ2-7
CSVEDRGSYEQYF
>TRBV5-1|NA|TRBJ2-2
CASNGGMNTGELFF
>TRBV27|NA|TRBJ2-7
CASSQKSGRVEQYF
>TRBV7-3|NA|TRBJ2-1
CASSWGNEQFF
>TRBV4-3|NA|TRBJ2-5
CASSQAWQQETQYF
>TRBV12-2|NA|TRBJ1-1
CASLRTGGSTEAFF
>TRBV4-3|NA|TRBJ2-2
CASSQGTGRTGELFF